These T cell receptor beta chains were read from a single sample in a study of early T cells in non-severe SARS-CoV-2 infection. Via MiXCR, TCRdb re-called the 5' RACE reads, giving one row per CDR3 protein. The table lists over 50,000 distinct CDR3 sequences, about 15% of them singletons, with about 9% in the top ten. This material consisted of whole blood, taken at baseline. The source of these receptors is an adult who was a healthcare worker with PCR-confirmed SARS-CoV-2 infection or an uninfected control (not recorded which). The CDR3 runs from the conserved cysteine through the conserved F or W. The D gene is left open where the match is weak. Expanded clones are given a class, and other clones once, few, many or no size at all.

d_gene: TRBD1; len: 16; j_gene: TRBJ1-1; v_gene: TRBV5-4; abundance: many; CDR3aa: CASSRGQGGRDTEAFF; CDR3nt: TGTGCCAGCAGCCGAGGACAGGGGGGTCGGGACACTGAAGCTTTCTTT
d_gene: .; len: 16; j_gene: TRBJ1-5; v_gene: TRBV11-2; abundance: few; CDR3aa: CASSLAQGYSNQPQHF; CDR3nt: TGTGCCAGCAGCTTAGCCCAGGGTTATAGCAATCAGCCCCAGCATTTT
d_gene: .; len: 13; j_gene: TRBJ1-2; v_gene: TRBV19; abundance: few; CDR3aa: CASSPPGVYGYTF; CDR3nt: TGTGCCAGTAGTCCCCCGGGAGTCTATGGCTACACCTTC
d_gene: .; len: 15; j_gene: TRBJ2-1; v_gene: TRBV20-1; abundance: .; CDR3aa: CSARNSILVVGEQFF; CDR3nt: TGCAGTGCTAGAAACTCTATACTAGTAGTAGGGGAGCAGTTCTTC
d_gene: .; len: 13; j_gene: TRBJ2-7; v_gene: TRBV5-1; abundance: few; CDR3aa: CASSLVDEGEQYF; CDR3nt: TGCGCCAGCAGCTTGGTTGATGAAGGCGAGCAGTACTTC
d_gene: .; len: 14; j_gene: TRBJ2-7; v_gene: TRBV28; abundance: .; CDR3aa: CASNLGRFSREQYF; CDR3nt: TGTGCCAGCAACCTAGGACGGTTCTCCCGAGAGCAGTACTTC
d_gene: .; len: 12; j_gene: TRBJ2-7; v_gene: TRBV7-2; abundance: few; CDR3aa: CASSLSRPEQYF; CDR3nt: TGTGCCAGCAGCTTAAGCCGCCCCGAGCAGTACTTC
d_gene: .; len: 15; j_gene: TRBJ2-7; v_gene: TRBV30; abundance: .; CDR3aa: CAWSVHLGGSGEQYF; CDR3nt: TGTGCCTGGAGTGTACACTTGGGAGGCTCTGGGGAGCAGTACTTC
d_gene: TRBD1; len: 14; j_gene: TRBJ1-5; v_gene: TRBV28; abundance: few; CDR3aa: CASSLGQSNQPQHF; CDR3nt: TGTGCCAGCAGCCTGGGACAGAGCAATCAGCCCCAGCATTTT
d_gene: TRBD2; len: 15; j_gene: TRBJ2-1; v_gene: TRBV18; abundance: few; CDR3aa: CASSPLTSGSNEQFF; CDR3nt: TGTGCCAGCTCACCACTGACTAGCGGGAGCAATGAGCAGTTCTTC
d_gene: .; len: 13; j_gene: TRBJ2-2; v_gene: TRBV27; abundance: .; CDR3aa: CASSFPVTGELFF; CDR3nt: TGTGCCAGCAGTTTCCCCGTCACCGGGGAGCTGTTTTTT
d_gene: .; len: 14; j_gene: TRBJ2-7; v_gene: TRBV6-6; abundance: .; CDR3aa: CASRPLDRPHEQYF; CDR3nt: TGTGCCAGCAGGCCCCTGGACAGACCACACGAGCAGTACTTC
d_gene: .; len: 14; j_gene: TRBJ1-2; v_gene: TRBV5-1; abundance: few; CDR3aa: CASSLEGQDYGYTF; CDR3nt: TGCGCCAGCAGCTTGGAGGGCCAAGACTATGGCTACACCTTC
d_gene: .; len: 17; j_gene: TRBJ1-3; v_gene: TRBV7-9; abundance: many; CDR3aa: CASSHGGGGVRGNTIYF; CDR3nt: TGTGCCAGCAGCCACGGAGGAGGGGGTGTACGAGGAAACACCATATATTTT
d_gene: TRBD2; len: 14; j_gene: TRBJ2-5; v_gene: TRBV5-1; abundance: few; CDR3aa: CASRRREGRETQYF; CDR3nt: TGCGCCAGCAGACGACGGGAGGGCCGGGAGACCCAGTACTTC
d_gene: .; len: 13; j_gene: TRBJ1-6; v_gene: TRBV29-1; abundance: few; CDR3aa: CSVARGEDSPLHF; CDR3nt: TGCAGCGTCGCCAGGGGTGAGGATTCACCCCTCCACTTT
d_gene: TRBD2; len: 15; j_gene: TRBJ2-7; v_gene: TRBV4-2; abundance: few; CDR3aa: CASSHPPAGVNEQYF; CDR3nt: TGTGCCAGCAGCCACCCCCCAGCGGGGGTAAACGAGCAGTACTTC
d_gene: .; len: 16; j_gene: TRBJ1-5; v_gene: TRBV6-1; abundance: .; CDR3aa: CASSEAIIRSNQPQHF; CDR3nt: TGTGCCAGCAGTGAAGCGATTATACGGAGCAATCAGCCCCAGCATTTT
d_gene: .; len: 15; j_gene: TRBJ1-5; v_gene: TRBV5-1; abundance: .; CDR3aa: CASSPDGAGNQPQHF; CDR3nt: TGCGCCAGCAGCCCTGACGGGGCGGGCAATCAGCCCCAGCATTTT
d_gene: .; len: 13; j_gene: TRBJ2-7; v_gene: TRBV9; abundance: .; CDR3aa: CASSPGGIYEQYF; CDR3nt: TGTGCCTCTTCACCCGGGGGAATCTACGAGCAGTACTTC
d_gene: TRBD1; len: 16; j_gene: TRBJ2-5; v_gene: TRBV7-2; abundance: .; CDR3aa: CASSLVWDSHQETQYF; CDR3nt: TGTGCCAGCAGCTTAGTCTGGGACAGCCACCAAGAGACCCAGTACTTC
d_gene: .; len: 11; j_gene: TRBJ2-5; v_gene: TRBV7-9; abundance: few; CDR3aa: CASSFGETQYF; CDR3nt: TGTGCCAGCAGCTTCGGAGAGACCCAGTACTTC
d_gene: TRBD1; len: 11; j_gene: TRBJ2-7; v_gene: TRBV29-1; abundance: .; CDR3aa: CSVTRQGVGYF; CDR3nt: TGCAGCGTTACCAGACAGGGCGTTGGGTACTTC
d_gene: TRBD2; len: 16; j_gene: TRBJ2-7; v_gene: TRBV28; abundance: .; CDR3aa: CASSSPAGGTPYEQYF; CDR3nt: TGTGCCAGCAGTTCCCCCGCCGGGGGGACTCCCTACGAGCAGTACTTC
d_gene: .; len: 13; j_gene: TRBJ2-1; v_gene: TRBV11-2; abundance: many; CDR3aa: CASSGTGRNEQFF; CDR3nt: TGTGCCAGCAGTGGGACGGGGAGGAATGAGCAGTTCTTC
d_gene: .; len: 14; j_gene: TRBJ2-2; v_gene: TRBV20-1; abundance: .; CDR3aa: CSARGDGNTGELFF; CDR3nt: TGCAGTGCTAGGGGCGACGGCAACACCGGGGAGCTGTTTTTT
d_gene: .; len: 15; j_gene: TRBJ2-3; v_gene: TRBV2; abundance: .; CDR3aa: CASSDQAGSTDTQYF; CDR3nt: TGTGCCAGCAGTGATCAAGCGGGTAGCACAGATACGCAGTATTTT
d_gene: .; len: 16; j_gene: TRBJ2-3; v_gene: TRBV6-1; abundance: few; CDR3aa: CASGTFWAGETDTQYF; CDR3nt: TGTGCCAGCGGGACTTTTTGGGCAGGAGAGACAGATACGCAGTATTTT
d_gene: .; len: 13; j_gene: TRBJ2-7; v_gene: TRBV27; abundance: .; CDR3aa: CASSGGVTYEQYF; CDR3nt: TGTGCCAGCAGTGGGGGTGTCACCTACGAGCAGTACTTC
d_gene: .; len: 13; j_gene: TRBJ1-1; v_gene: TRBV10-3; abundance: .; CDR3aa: CAISTGPNTEAFF; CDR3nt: TGTGCCATCAGTACAGGTCCGAACACTGAAGCTTTCTTT
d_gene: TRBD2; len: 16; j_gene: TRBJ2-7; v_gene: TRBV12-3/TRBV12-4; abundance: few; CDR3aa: CASSLAAGGSSYEQYF; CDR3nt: TGTGCCAGCAGTTTAGCGGCGGGAGGCTCTTCCTACGAGCAGTACTTC
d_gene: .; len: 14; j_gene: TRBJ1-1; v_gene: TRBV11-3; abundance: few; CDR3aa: CASSLAGENTEAFF; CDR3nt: TGTGCCAGCAGCCTGGCTGGGGAGAACACTGAAGCTTTCTTT
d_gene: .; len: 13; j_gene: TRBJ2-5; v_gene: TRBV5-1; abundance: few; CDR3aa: CASSFGSRETQYF; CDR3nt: TGCGCCAGCAGTTTCGGTAGTCGGGAGACCCAGTACTTC
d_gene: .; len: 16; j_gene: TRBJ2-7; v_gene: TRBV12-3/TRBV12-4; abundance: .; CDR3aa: CASRPAQLAGPYEQYF; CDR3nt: TGTGCCAGCAGACCAGCTCAGCTGGCGGGCCCCTACGAGCAGTACTTC
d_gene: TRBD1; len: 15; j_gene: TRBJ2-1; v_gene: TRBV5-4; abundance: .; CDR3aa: CASSKPGQGQNEQFF; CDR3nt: TGTGCCAGCAGCAAACCGGGACAGGGACAGAATGAGCAGTTCTTC
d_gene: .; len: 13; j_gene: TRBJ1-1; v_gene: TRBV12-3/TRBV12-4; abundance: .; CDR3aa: CASIPWGGPEAFF; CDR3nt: TGTGCCAGCATCCCGTGGGGGGGCCCCGAAGCTTTCTTT
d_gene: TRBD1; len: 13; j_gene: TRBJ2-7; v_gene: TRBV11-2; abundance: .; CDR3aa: CASTRTGSYEQYF; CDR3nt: TGTGCCAGCACGCGGACAGGGAGTTACGAGCAGTACTTC
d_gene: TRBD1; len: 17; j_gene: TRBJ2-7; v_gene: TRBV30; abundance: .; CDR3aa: CAWSVRRQGKGPYEQYF; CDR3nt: TGTGCCTGGAGTGTACGGAGACAGGGCAAGGGGCCCTACGAGCAGTACTTC
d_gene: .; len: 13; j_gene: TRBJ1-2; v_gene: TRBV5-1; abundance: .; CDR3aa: CASSLGTNEGYTF; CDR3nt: TGCGCCAGCAGCTTGGGGACAAATGAGGGCTACACCTTC
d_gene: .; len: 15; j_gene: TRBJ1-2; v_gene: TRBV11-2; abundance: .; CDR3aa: CASSISGKANYGYTF; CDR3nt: TGTGCCAGCAGCATTTCAGGGAAAGCTAACTATGGCTACACCTTC
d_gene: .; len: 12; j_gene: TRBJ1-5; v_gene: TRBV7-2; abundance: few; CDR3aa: CASSPLNQPQHF; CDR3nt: TGTGCCAGCAGCCCGTTGAATCAGCCCCAGCATTTT
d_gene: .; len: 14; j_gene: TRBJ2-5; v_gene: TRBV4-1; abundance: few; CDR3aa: CASSLGRTQETQYF; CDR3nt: TGCGCCAGCAGCTTAGGACGGACACAAGAGACCCAGTACTTC
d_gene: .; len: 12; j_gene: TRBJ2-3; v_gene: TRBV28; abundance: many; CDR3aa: CASRSKPDTQYF; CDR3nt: TGTGCCAGCAGATCAAAACCAGATACGCAGTATTTT
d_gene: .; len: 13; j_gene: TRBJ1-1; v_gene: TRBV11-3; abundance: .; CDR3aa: CASSFSRGTEAFF; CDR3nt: TGTGCCAGCAGCTTCTCCAGGGGCACTGAAGCTTTCTTT
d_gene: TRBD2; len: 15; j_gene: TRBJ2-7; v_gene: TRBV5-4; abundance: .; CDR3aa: CASSTLGLVNYEQYF; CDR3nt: TGTGCCAGCAGCACCTTAGGACTAGTAAACTACGAGCAGTACTTC
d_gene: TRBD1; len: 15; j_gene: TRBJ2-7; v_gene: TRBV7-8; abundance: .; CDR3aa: CASSVGTGLSYEQYF; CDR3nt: TGTGCCAGCAGCGTAGGGACAGGACTCTCCTACGAGCAGTACTTC